Listed here are 16 T cell receptor beta chains from one sample, sequenced in a study of vaccination and CD4 T cells after COVID-19. These TCRs' antigens remain unknown. The sample's treatment: approximately 9-day PBMC culture with coronavirus spike peptide pools or control peptides (ViraFEST assay). An Oncomine TCR Beta short-read assay was used to sequence the DNA from cultured CD4+ T cells. MiXCR, run by TCRdb on the PCR reads, gives a single entry per CDR3 protein. The sample records around 13,000 distinct CDR3 sequences, 45% to 50% being singletons. Sequencing was done on a sample of CD4+ T cells from blood, cultured in vitro. The receptors were sampled from a human donor who had recovered from COVID-19.

The chain links TRBV12-3 or TRBV12-4 to TRBJ2-3, with TRBD2 identical over 11 bases. V was clipped by 5 bases and J by 0 bases; unmatched bases: 1. There are 15 residues in the CDR3. CDR3 in amino acids: CASSRTSGSTDTQYF. CDR3 bases: TGTGCCAGCAGTCGGACTAGCGGGAGCACAGATACGCAGTATTTT.

The chain carries TRBV7-9 and TRBJ1-4, with 7 bases matching TRBD1. Germline V gene sequence: CDR1 SEHNR, CDR2 FQNEAQ (reference sequence). V lost 5 bases to trimming and J lost 6 bases; unmatched junction nucleotides: 6. This CDR3 region has 14 residues. The CDR3 DNA reads TGTGCCAGCAGCAACCGGGACAGCTATGAAAAACTGTTTTTT. Encoded protein: CASSNRDSYEKLFF.

V gene TRBV3-1 combines with J gene TRBJ1-6, with TRBD1 matching 8 bases. CDR1 and CDR2 (germline): LGHDT, YNNKEL (reference sequence). The CDR3 has 16 residues. V gave up 0 bases and J gave up 6 bases; unmatched junction bases: 4. The DNA for the CDR3 is TGTGCCAGCAGCCAAGATCCGGGACAGGTTAATTCACCCCTCCACTTT. Its protein is CASSQDPGQVNSPLHF.

This clonotype was counted between two and nine times. CDR3: CATRGNRGRGIEQFF. Here the CDR3 DNA reads TGTGCCACCAGGGGGAACAGGGGGCGCGGGATTGAGCAGTTCTTC. V is TRBV15 and J is TRBJ2-1; 9 nucleotides line up with TRBD1. Germline trimming cut 6 bases from V and 9 bases from J; bases unmatched to any gene: 12. Germline V lookup: CDR1 LNHNV, CDR2 YYDKDF (reference sequence). The CDR3 is 15 residues long.

This chain joins TRBV15 and TRBJ2-1; D not certain. Germline values: CDR1 LNHNV, CDR2 YYDKDF (reference sequence). The CDR3 runs 13 residues. Trimming shortened V by 0 bases and J by 15 bases, and 15 bases separated the two germline ends. As DNA, the CDR3 is TGTGCCACCAGCAGAGAAGACATCGGGCGGAGGTTCTTC. Translation: CATSREDIGRRFF.

The CDR3 spells CATSLVATIQGGGYNEQFF. The CDR3 bases are TGTGCCACCAGCCTAGTAGCAACCATACAGGGTGGGGGCTACAATGAGCAGTTCTTC. The V call is TRBV15, the J call TRBJ2-1; a possible D gene is TRBD1 (6 bases). The V and J ends lost 5 bases and 3 bases respectively, with 26 bases between them. Germline CDR1 reads LNHNV; CDR2 reads YYDKDF (reference sequence). This CDR3 is 19 amino acids long. The full variable domain, in which reference TRBV15 and TRBJ2-1 provide the parts outside the CDR3, is DAMVIQNPRYQVTQFGKPVTLSCSQTLNHNVMYWYQQKSSQAPKLLFHYYDKDFNNEADTPDNFQSRRPNTSFCFLDIRSPGLGDTAMYLCATSLVATIQGGGYNEQFFGPGTRLTVL.

The chain is built from TRBV5-1 and TRBJ2-2; possibly TRBD1 or TRBD2 for D (5 bases each). The germline V and J ends were trimmed by 7 bases and 7 bases, with 8 bases remaining between them. Germline loops: CDR1 SGHRS, CDR2 YFSETQ. The CDR3 runs 11 residues. CDR3 nucleotides: TGCGCCAGCTGGGACGGCGGGGAGCTGTTTTTT. This sequence encodes CASWDGGELFF.

The genes are TRBV12-3 or TRBV12-4 and TRBJ2-3, with D possibly being TRBD2 (6 bases). This CDR3 has 14 residues. V lost 6 bases and J lost 4, with 14 bases in between. CDR3 DNA sequence: TGTGCCAGCAGGCTAGCGAGAGGGGCAGATACGCAGTATTTT. Encoded protein: CASRLARGADTQYF.

The V and J genes are TRBV2 and TRBJ1-5, with no clear D. V lost 6 bases and J lost 4, with 16 bases in between. Germline values: CDR1 SNHLY, CDR2 FYNNEI. CDR3 size: 15 residues. CDR3 protein: CASRAGLSTNQPQHF. In nucleotides, the CDR3 is TGTGCCAGCAGAGCGGGCCTTTCCACTAATCAGCCCCAGCATTTT.

The rearrangement links TRBV18 to TRBJ1-5; a weak D match, TRBD1 (5 bases). This CDR3 is built from 14 residues. Germline V gene sequence: CDR1 KGHSH, CDR2 LQKENI. Trimming took 2 bases from V and 6 from J, leaving 11 bases between them. As DNA, the CDR3 is TGTGCCAGCTCACCAGGGCGGGGACTTCAGCCCCAGCATTTT. Protein product: CASSPGRGLQPQHF. Supplemented by reference TRBV18 and TRBJ1-5, the full variable domain reads NAGVMQNPRHLVRRRGQEARLRCSPMKGHSHVYWYRQLPEEGLKFMVYLQKENIIDESGMPKERFSAEFPKEGPSILRIQQVVRGDSAAYFCASSPGRGLQPQHFGDGTRLSIL.

CDR3 in amino acids: CASSEFRASAYNEQFF. CDR3 in DNA: TGCGCCAGCAGTGAGTTTAGGGCGTCAGCCTACAATGAGCAGTTCTTC. The chain combines TRBV10-1 with TRBJ2-1, with D unresolved. CDR1 is WNHNN and CDR2 is SYGVQD in the germline V gene (reference sequence). Trimming cost V 1 base and J 2 bases, with 12 bases left between them. The CDR3 length is 16 residues.

The rearrangement uses TRBV19 and TRBJ1-1; 10 nucleotides agree with TRBD1. This CDR3 is 14 amino acids long. CDR1 and CDR2 from the germline V gene are LNHDA and SQIVND (reference sequence). V dropped 8 bases and J dropped 5; count of bases not matched to a gene: 8. This chain's CDR3 is CASSATGGTTEAFF. The CDR3 bases are TGTGCCAGTTCAGCGACAGGGGGCACGACTGAAGCTTTCTTT. Complete variable domain (other parts from reference TRBV19 and TRBJ1-1): DGGITQSPKYLFRKEGQNVTLSCEQNLNHDAMYWYRQDPGQGLRLIYYSQIVNDFQKGDIAEGYSVSREKKESFPLTVTSAQKNPTAFYLCASSATGGTTEAFFGQGTRLTVV.

The chain is built from TRBV30 and TRBJ2-6; 7 bases are shared with TRBD1. The J segment lost 2 bases and the V segment lost 0 bases, leaving 22 bases of the junction unmatched. This CDR3 is built from 22 residues. CDR1 is GTSNPN and CDR2 is SVGIG in the germline V gene (reference sequence). CDR3 protein: CAWSVLRTGVPKRGPGANVLTF. In DNA, the CDR3 is TGTGCCTGGAGTGTACTCAGGACTGGTGTTCCGAAAAGGGGGCCTGGGGCCAACGTCCTGACTTTC.

The chain links TRBV20-1 to TRBJ2-7; 9 positions match TRBD1. V shed 3 bases, J shed 5 bases, and the junction held 8 bases outside the gene matches. The length of the CDR3 is 14 residues. Germline V gives CDR1 DFQATT, CDR2 SNEGSKA (reference sequence). The CDR3 DNA follows: TGCAGTGCTAGCTCGCCGGACAGGGGTAACGAGCAGTACTTC. Its translation is CSASSPDRGNEQYF.

The chain has TRBV6-1 and TRBJ2-1, with TRBD1 matching over 8 bases. Per the germline V gene, CDR1 is MNHNS and CDR2 is SASEGT. V shed 6 bases, J shed 6 bases, and the junction held 4 bases outside the gene matches. The CDR3 spans 13 residues. The CDR3 DNA follows: TGTGCCAGCAGCCCTACAGGGGGCAATGAGCAGTTCTTC. Protein product: CASSPTGGNEQFF.

The rearrangement links TRBV30 to TRBJ2-1, with D tentatively TRBD1 (6 bases). The V gene's germline CDR1 is GTSNPN and CDR2 SVGIG (reference sequence). V gave up 4 bases and J gave up 0 bases, with 7 bases separating them. CDR3 length: 13 amino acids. Here the CDR3 DNA reads TGTGCCTGGAACAGGGCCTCCTACAATGAGCAGTTCTTC. It translates to CAWNRASYNEQFF.